These T cell receptor beta chains were read from a single sample in a study of blood T cell repertoires in COVID-19. Assay: immunoSEQ multiplex PCR; the TCRdb copy retains only in-frame clones and omits some. The sample holds 190,000 or so clones, 89% seen once. The sequenced material came from peripheral blood. The receptor set was obtained from a man between 40 and 49 years old with acute or convalescent COVID-19. The CDR3 runs from the conserved cysteine through the conserved F or W. The D gene is left open where the match is weak. Some rows mark clone size as missing; the rest say once, few, many or name a class of expanded clone.

d_gene: .
abundance: .
j_gene: TRBJ2-1
v_gene: TRBV12-3/TRBV12-4
CDR3aa: CASTQDYNEQFF
CDR3nt: TGTGCCAGCACCCAGGACTACAATGAGCAGTTCTTC

d_gene: .
abundance: .
j_gene: TRBJ1-1
v_gene: TRBV27
CDR3aa: CASSVGLGAEAFF
CDR3nt: TGTGCCAGCAGTGTGGGCTTGGGCGCTGAAGCTTTCTTT

d_gene: .
abundance: .
j_gene: TRBJ2-5
v_gene: TRBV18
CDR3aa: CASSPRGDPLQETQYF
CDR3nt: TGTGCCAGCTCACCACGCGGGGACCCCTTACAAGAGACCCAGTACTTC

d_gene: TRBD1
abundance: .
j_gene: TRBJ1-4
v_gene: TRBV6-5
CDR3aa: CASRVGQGGEKLFF
CDR3nt: TGTGCCAGCAGGGTGGGACAGGGAGGGGAAAAACTGTTTTTT

d_gene: TRBD2
abundance: .
j_gene: TRBJ2-3
v_gene: TRBV7-2
CDR3aa: CASRRLAGGYSTDTQYF
CDR3nt: TGTGCCAGCAGGCGGCTAGCGGGGGGATATAGCACAGATACGCAGTATTTT

d_gene: TRBD1
abundance: .
j_gene: TRBJ2-2
v_gene: TRBV5-1
CDR3aa: CASSSGQPNTGELFF
CDR3nt: TGCGCCAGCAGCTCGGGACAGCCGAACACCGGGGAGCTGTTTTTT

d_gene: .
abundance: once
j_gene: TRBJ2-5
v_gene: TRBV10-2
CDR3aa: CASSDWSRIQETQYF
CDR3nt: TGCGCCAGCAGTGATTGGTCCAGGATCCAAGAGACCCAGTACTTC

d_gene: TRBD2
abundance: .
j_gene: TRBJ2-7
v_gene: TRBV27
CDR3aa: CASSPQGAGGYYEQYF
CDR3nt: TGTGCCAGCAGCCCTCAAGGAGCGGGGGGCTACTACGAGCAGTACTTC

d_gene: TRBD2
abundance: .
j_gene: TRBJ2-1
v_gene: TRBV6-4
CDR3aa: CASKAAGGPGNEQFF
CDR3nt: TGTGCCAGCAAGGCAGCGGGGGGGCCGGGAAATGAGCAGTTCTTC

d_gene: .
abundance: .
j_gene: TRBJ2-7
v_gene: TRBV5-1
CDR3aa: CASSSGHFTYEQYF
CDR3nt: TGCGCCAGCAGCTCTGGACACTTCACCTACGAGCAGTACTTC

d_gene: TRBD1
abundance: .
j_gene: TRBJ1-2
v_gene: TRBV6-5
CDR3aa: CASTVHRGSNYGYTF
CDR3nt: TGTGCCAGCACCGTACACAGGGGCTCTAACTATGGCTACACCTTC

d_gene: TRBD1
abundance: few
j_gene: TRBJ1-2
v_gene: TRBV5-1
CDR3aa: CASSPWDRGDYGYTF
CDR3nt: TGCGCCAGCAGCCCCTGGGACAGAGGGGACTATGGCTACACCTTC

d_gene: TRBD2
abundance: .
j_gene: TRBJ2-1
v_gene: TRBV6-1
CDR3aa: CASSEGRRRGGYYEQFF
CDR3nt: TGTGCCAGCAGTGAAGGGAGGAGGCGGGGGGGCTACTATGAGCAGTTCTTC

d_gene: TRBD2
abundance: .
j_gene: TRBJ2-5
v_gene: TRBV7-6
CDR3aa: CASHRGLAGPVGETQYF
CDR3nt: TGTGCCAGCCATAGGGGACTAGCGGGCCCTGTGGGGGAGACCCAGTACTTC

d_gene: .
abundance: .
j_gene: TRBJ1-4
v_gene: TRBV15
CDR3aa: CATSRDFRETNEKLFF
CDR3nt: TGTGCCACCAGCAGAGATTTCAGGGAAACTAATGAAAAACTGTTTTTT

d_gene: TRBD1
abundance: .
j_gene: TRBJ2-1
v_gene: TRBV10-3
CDR3aa: CAAGGTGANEQFF
CDR3nt: TGTGCCGCGGGCGGGACAGGGGCCAATGAGCAGTTCTTC